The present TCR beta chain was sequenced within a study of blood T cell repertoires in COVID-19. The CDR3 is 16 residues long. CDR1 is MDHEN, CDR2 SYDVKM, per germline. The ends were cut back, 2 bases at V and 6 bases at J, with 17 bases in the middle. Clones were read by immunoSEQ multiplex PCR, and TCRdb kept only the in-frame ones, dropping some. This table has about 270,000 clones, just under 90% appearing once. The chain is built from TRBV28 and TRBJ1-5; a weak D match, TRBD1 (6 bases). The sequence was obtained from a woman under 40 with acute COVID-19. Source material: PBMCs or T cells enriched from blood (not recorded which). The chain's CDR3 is CASSLPGPRGAQPQHF. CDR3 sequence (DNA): TGTGCCAGCAGTTTACCCGGGCCGCGGGGGGCTCAGCCCCAGCATTTT.